This is a list of T cell receptor beta chains from one sample in a study of patients and donors after allogeneic stem cell transplantation. TCRdb fed the RT-PCR reads into MiXCR, producing one record per CDR3 protein. The table has more than 850,000 distinct CDR3 sequences, 15% to 20% seen once. Sequencing was performed on blood, either unsorted or a sorted T cell fraction (not recorded which). The receptors were gathered from a human donor who was either an allogeneic HSCT recipient or a stem cell or donor lymphocyte infusion donor (not recorded which). It is not recorded whose cells these are; they may come from a transplant donor. Both conserved end residues are part of each CDR3. A D gene is named only where the DNA matches it firmly. Not every row has a clone size; where given, it reads once, few, many or a size class.

size: NA; J: TRBJ1-1; D: NA; V: TRBV27; CDR3: CASTPVGEGNTEAFF; DNA: TGTGCCAGCACCCCTGTGGGAGAGGGGAACACTGAAGCTTTCTTT
size: few; J: TRBJ1-2; D: NA; V: TRBV21-1; CDR3: CASSKVEGSYGYTF; DNA: TGTGCCAGCAGCAAAGTTGAAGGGAGCTATGGCTACACCTTC
size: NA; J: TRBJ2-7; D: TRBD2; V: TRBV7-2; CDR3: CASSSPGTRTYEQYF; DNA: TGTGCCAGCAGCTCTCCCGGGACTAGAACCTACGAGCAGTACTTC
size: NA; J: TRBJ2-1; D: NA; V: TRBV20-1; CDR3: CSAILGSYNEQFF; DNA: TGCAGTGCTATATTAGGGAGTTACAATGAGCAGTTCTTC
size: few; J: TRBJ2-1; D: NA; V: TRBV6-1; CDR3: CASSLASGGSSYNEQFF; DNA: TGTGCCAGCAGCCTTGCGTCTGGGGGAAGCTCCTACAATGAGCAGTTCTTC
size: NA; J: TRBJ2-5; D: NA; V: TRBV7-9; CDR3: CASSPRGSGEETQYF; DNA: TGTGCCAGCAGCCCACGGGGTTCAGGGGAAGAGACCCAGTACTTC
size: NA; J: TRBJ1-4; D: TRBD1; V: TRBV10-3; CDR3: CAIGLTGVGFEKLFF; DNA: TGTGCCATCGGCTTAACAGGGGTGGGTTTCGAAAAACTGTTTTTT
size: few; J: TRBJ2-1; D: TRBD2; V: TRBV20-1; CDR3: CSASSGRENHEQFF; DNA: TGCAGTGCTAGTAGCGGGAGGGAAAACCATGAGCAGTTCTTC
size: few; J: TRBJ2-7; D: TRBD2; V: TRBV20-1; CDR3: CSAREIRGSPEQYF; DNA: TGCAGTGCTAGAGAAATACGCGGGAGTCCCGAGCAGTACTTC
size: few; J: TRBJ2-1; D: NA; V: TRBV21-1; CDR3: CASSKVGGYNEQFF; DNA: TGTGCCAGCAGCAAAGTAGGGGGCTACAATGAGCAGTTCTTC
size: NA; J: TRBJ1-5; D: NA; V: TRBV10-3; CDR3: CAISSTGANQPQHF; DNA: TGTGCCATCAGCTCGACTGGGGCGAATCAGCCCCAGCATTTT
size: once; J: TRBJ1-5; D: NA; V: TRBV2; CDR3: CASLKEVNQPQHF; DNA: TGTGCCAGCCTTAAGGAGGTGAATCAGCCCCAGCATTTT
size: few; J: TRBJ2-7; D: NA; V: TRBV9; CDR3: CASSVGGRSPYEQYF; DNA: TGTGCCAGCAGCGTCGGGGGCAGGAGTCCCTACGAGCAGTACTTC
size: few; J: TRBJ1-1; D: TRBD1; V: TRBV20-1; CDR3: CSATTAGTAEAFF; DNA: TGCAGTGCCACAACAGCCGGGACAGCTGAAGCTTTCTTT
size: few; J: TRBJ1-1; D: TRBD1; V: TRBV4-3; CDR3: CASSQDGQGRTEAFF; DNA: TGCGCCAGCAGCCAAGATGGACAGGGGAGAACTGAAGCTTTCTTT
size: NA; J: TRBJ2-3; D: TRBD2; V: TRBV5-1; CDR3: CASRRLGGFTDTQYF; DNA: TGCGCCAGCCGCCGGCTCGGGGGGTTCACAGATACGCAGTATTTT
size: few; J: TRBJ1-1; D: NA; V: TRBV12-3/TRBV12-4; CDR3: CASSRIGGTNTEAFF; DNA: TGTGCCAGCAGTCGTATAGGCGGGACGAACACTGAAGCTTTCTTT
size: NA; J: TRBJ1-2; D: NA; V: TRBV20-1; CDR3: CSAPPGGLGGYTF; DNA: TGCAGTGCTCCCCCAGGAGGGTTAGGAGGCTACACCTTC
size: NA; J: TRBJ1-5; D: NA; V: TRBV5-6; CDR3: CASSLSDSGYGNQPQHF; DNA: TGTGCCAGCAGCTTGTCGGACAGTGGTTACGGGAATCAGCCCCAGCATTTT
size: few; J: TRBJ2-1; D: NA; V: TRBV20-1; CDR3: CSARNFGGATRNNEQFF; DNA: TGCAGTGCTAGGAATTTTGGGGGGGCCACACGAAACAATGAGCAGTTCTTC
size: few; J: TRBJ2-2; D: TRBD1; V: TRBV29-1; CDR3: CSVRDRGRGTGELFF; DNA: TGCAGCGTGCGGGACAGGGGGCGTGGGACCGGGGAGCTGTTTTTT
size: few; J: TRBJ1-2; D: NA; V: TRBV7-9; CDR3: CASRDGIWQGVPDGYTF; DNA: TGTGCCAGCAGGGACGGGATTTGGCAGGGAGTTCCTGATGGCTACACCTTC
size: NA; J: TRBJ1-1; D: NA; V: TRBV12-3/TRBV12-4; CDR3: CASSMGSNTEAFF; DNA: TGTGCCAGCAGTATGGGTTCGAACACTGAAGCTTTCTTT
size: few; J: TRBJ2-6; D: NA; V: TRBV5-1; CDR3: CASSEDSNSGANVLTF; DNA: TGCGCCAGCAGCGAGGACTCAAACTCTGGGGCCAACGTCCTGACTTTC
size: few; J: TRBJ1-4; D: NA; V: TRBV20-1; CDR3: CSASRQAEKLFF; DNA: TGCAGTGCTAGCCGGCAGGCTGAAAAACTGTTTTTT
size: NA; J: TRBJ1-6; D: TRBD1; V: TRBV5-1; CDR3: CASSLRTGGEFVSPLHF; DNA: TGCGCCAGCAGCTTACGAACAGGGGGCGAATTTGTATCACCCCTCCACTTT
size: few; J: TRBJ2-3; D: NA; V: TRBV12-3/TRBV12-4; CDR3: CASTPPANPDTQYF; DNA: TGTGCCAGCACCCCACCGGCCAATCCAGATACGCAGTATTTT
size: few; J: TRBJ2-1; D: TRBD2; V: TRBV20-1; CDR3: CSASGVAGGLDEQFF; DNA: TGCAGTGCTAGCGGGGTAGCGGGAGGGTTAGATGAGCAGTTCTTC
size: NA; J: TRBJ2-2; D: TRBD1; V: TRBV20-1; CDR3: CSAGRTGGARELFF; DNA: TGCAGTGCTGGCCGGACAGGGGGGGCGCGGGAGCTGTTTTTT
size: NA; J: TRBJ2-3; D: NA; V: TRBV12-3/TRBV12-4; CDR3: CASRGQSKTDTQYF; DNA: TGTGCCAGCAGAGGACAGTCGAAAACAGATACGCAGTATTTT
size: many; J: TRBJ1-1; D: NA; V: TRBV29-1; CDR3: CSVGLGRGTQAFF; DNA: TGCAGCGTTGGGCTCGGGAGGGGGACCCAAGCTTTCTTT
size: few; J: TRBJ2-5; D: TRBD2; V: TRBV27; CDR3: CASSPPPGLAGGETQYF; DNA: TGTGCCAGCAGTCCCCCTCCCGGACTAGCGGGGGGTGAGACCCAGTACTTC
size: NA; J: TRBJ1-5; D: NA; V: TRBV19; CDR3: CASSIGPSQPQHF; DNA: TGTGCCAGTAGTATCGGTCCCTCTCAGCCCCAGCATTTT
size: NA; J: TRBJ2-7; D: TRBD1; V: TRBV4-3; CDR3: CASSQASGTGYEQYF; DNA: TGCGCCAGCAGCCAAGCTTCCGGGACAGGCTACGAGCAGTACTTC
size: many; J: TRBJ1-1; D: NA; V: TRBV7-9; CDR3: CASSWGRELLFF; DNA: TGTGCCAGCAGCTGGGGCAGGGAGTTGCTTTTCTTT
size: few; J: TRBJ1-5; D: NA; V: TRBV6-1; CDR3: CASRSTVNQPQHF; DNA: TGTGCCAGCAGGTCGACAGTAAATCAGCCCCAGCATTTT
size: few; J: TRBJ1-1; D: NA; V: TRBV10-3; CDR3: CAISESSRQNTEAFF; DNA: TGTGCCATCAGTGAGTCTTCAAGGCAGAACACTGAAGCTTTCTTT
size: NA; J: TRBJ2-2; D: TRBD2; V: TRBV29-1; CDR3: CSVAAGVGELFF; DNA: TGCAGCGTTGCCGCGGGGGTCGGGGAGCTGTTTTTT
size: few; J: TRBJ2-5; D: TRBD2; V: TRBV5-1; CDR3: CASSLCGGVQETQYF; DNA: TGCGCCAGCAGCTTGTGTGGGGGGGTACAAGAGACCCAGTACTTC
size: NA; J: TRBJ1-4; D: TRBD1; V: TRBV7-9; CDR3: CASSFRGLRNEKLFF; DNA: TGTGCCAGCAGCTTTAGGGGGCTCAGAAATGAAAAACTGTTTTTT
size: few; J: TRBJ2-1; D: TRBD2; V: TRBV7-9; CDR3: CASSLDPPLAGSREQFF; DNA: TGTGCCAGCAGCTTAGATCCGCCTCTAGCGGGAAGTAGAGAGCAGTTCTTC
size: NA; J: TRBJ2-7; D: TRBD2; V: TRBV3-1; CDR3: CASSKTSASSYEQYF; DNA: TGTGCCAGCAGCAAAACTAGCGCGAGCTCCTACGAGCAGTACTTC
size: NA; J: TRBJ1-2; D: TRBD1; V: TRBV28; CDR3: CASNSPTGTGGIYGYTF; DNA: TGTGCCAGCAATTCTCCGACCGGGACAGGGGGAATCTATGGCTACACCTTC
size: NA; J: TRBJ1-1; D: NA; V: TRBV12-3/TRBV12-4; CDR3: CASSLGGGSFF; DNA: TGTGCCAGCAGTTTAGGGGGTGGGTCTTTCTTT
size: NA; J: TRBJ1-1; D: TRBD1; V: TRBV30; CDR3: CAWGTGQGFTEAFF; DNA: TGTGCCTGGGGAACCGGACAGGGATTCACTGAAGCTTTCTTT
size: NA; J: TRBJ2-3; D: TRBD2; V: TRBV20-1; CDR3: CSAQGTSGFTDTQYF; DNA: TGCAGTGCCCAGGGGACTAGCGGGTTCACAGATACGCAGTATTTT
size: few; J: TRBJ1-1; D: NA; V: TRBV10-3; CDR3: CATGGGKNTEAFF; DNA: TGTGCCACGGGAGGGGGGAAGAACACTGAAGCTTTCTTT
size: few; J: TRBJ2-3; D: NA; V: TRBV12-3/TRBV12-4; CDR3: CASSFRRRSSTDTQYF; DNA: TGTGCCAGCAGTTTTCGACGGCGGTCTAGCACAGATACGCAGTATTTT
size: once; J: TRBJ2-5; D: TRBD1; V: TRBV7-3; CDR3: CASSLGTGASSQYF; DNA: TGTGCCAGCAGCTTAGGGACAGGGGCGTCGTCCCAGTACTTC
size: many; J: TRBJ2-7; D: NA; V: TRBV24-1; CDR3: CATSASGEQYF; DNA: TGTGCCACCAGTGCGTCCGGCGAGCAGTACTTC
size: few; J: TRBJ2-3; D: TRBD2; V: TRBV12-3/TRBV12-4; CDR3: CASSLTSGGVGTDTQYF; DNA: TGTGCCAGCAGTTTAACTAGCGGGGGGGTAGGCACAGATACGCAGTATTTT
size: few; J: TRBJ2-1; D: NA; V: TRBV4-3; CDR3: CASSQEGTDLNEQFF; DNA: TGCGCCAGCAGCCAAGAGGGGACGGACCTCAATGAGCAGTTCTTC
size: NA; J: TRBJ2-5; D: NA; V: TRBV19; CDR3: CASSTRTGGETQYF; DNA: TGTGCCAGTAGTACACGGACCGGAGGAGAGACCCAGTACTTC
size: few; J: TRBJ1-6; D: TRBD1; V: TRBV4-1; CDR3: CASSQADRDNSPLHF; DNA: TGCGCCAGCAGCCAAGCGGACAGGGATAATTCACCCCTCCACTTT
size: few; J: TRBJ1-2; D: NA; V: TRBV5-5; CDR3: CASSRSGGFYGYTF; DNA: TGTGCCAGCAGCCGAAGTGGGGGATTCTATGGCTACACCTTC
size: NA; J: TRBJ2-5; D: NA; V: TRBV6-2/TRBV6-3; CDR3: CASSHYRSRETQYF; DNA: TGTGCCAGCAGTCATTACAGATCGAGAGAGACCCAGTACTTC